This TCR beta chain was identified in a study of siplizumab effects on memory and regulatory T cells. The CDR3 extends over 20 amino acids. The germline V gene has CDR1 LNHDA and CDR2 SQIVND (reference sequence). The V gene end was trimmed by 4 bases and the J gene end by 5 bases; junction bases not matched to a gene: 15. General study findings and limits: The alloresponse seemed to draw substantially on naive T cells, which appeared more diverse than memory cells. Siplizumab significantly reduced alloreactive sequences traceable to unstimulated CD4+ memory cells. Unstimulated subset assignment was obtained for only a minor fraction of alloreactive clones.

Clones were read by immunoSEQ multiplex PCR, and TCRdb kept only the in-frame ones, dropping some. The sample has roughly 120,000 clones; just over 90% are singletons. Points on this clone: Its antigen is unidentified.

Sequenced input: Tregs sorted from blood. The chain links TRBV19 to TRBJ2-1; 15 positions match TRBD2. The clonotype originates from a human donor in good health. The CDR3 sequence: CASSREPSGTSGRRNNEQFF. The CDR3 DNA reads TGTGCCAGTAGTAGAGAACCGTCCGGGACTAGCGGGAGGCGGAACAATGAGCAGTTCTTC.